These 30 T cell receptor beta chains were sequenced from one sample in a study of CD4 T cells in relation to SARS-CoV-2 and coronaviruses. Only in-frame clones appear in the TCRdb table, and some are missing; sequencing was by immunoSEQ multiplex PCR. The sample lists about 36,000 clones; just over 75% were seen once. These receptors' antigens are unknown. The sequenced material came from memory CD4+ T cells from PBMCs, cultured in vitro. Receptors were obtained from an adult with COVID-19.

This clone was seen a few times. CDR3 amino acids: CSAHGNSYQETQYF. The CDR3 DNA is TGCAGTGCCCACGGGAACTCTTACCAAGAGACCCAGTACTTC. This chain joins TRBV29-1 and TRBJ2-5; maybe TRBD2 (5 bases). Germline V gene data show CDR1 as SQVTM and CDR2 as ANQGSEA. This CDR3 contains 14 residues.

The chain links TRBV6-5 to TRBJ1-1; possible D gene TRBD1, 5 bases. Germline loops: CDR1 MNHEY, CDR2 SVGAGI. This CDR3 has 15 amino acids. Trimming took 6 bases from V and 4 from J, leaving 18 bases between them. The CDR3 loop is CASSPPLGVVTEAFF. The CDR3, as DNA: TGTGCCAGCAGCCCCCCGTTGGGGGTGGTCACTGAAGCTTTCTTT.

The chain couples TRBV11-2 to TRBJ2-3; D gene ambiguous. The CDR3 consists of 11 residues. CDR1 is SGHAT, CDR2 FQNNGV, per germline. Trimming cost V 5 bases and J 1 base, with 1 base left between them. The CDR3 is CASSRTDTQYF. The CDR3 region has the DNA TGTGCCAGCAGCCGCACAGATACGCAGTATTTT.

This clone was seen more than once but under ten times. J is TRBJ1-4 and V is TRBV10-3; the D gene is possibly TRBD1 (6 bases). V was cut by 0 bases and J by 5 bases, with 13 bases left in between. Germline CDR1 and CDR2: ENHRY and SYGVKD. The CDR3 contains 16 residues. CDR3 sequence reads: CAISESSLTGNEKLFF. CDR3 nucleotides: TGTGCCATCAGTGAGTCGAGCCTAACAGGGAATGAAAAACTGTTTTTT.

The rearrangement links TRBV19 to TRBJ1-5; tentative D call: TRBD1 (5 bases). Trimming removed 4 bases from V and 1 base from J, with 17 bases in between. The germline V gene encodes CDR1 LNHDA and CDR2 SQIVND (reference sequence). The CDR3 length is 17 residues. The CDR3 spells CASSTGTGYHSNQPQHF. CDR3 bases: TGTGCCAGTAGTACAGGGACCGGGTACCACAGCAATCAGCCCCAGCATTTT.

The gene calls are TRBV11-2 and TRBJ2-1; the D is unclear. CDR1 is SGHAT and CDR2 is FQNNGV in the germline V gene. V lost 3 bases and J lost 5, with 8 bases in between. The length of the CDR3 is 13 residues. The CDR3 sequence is CASSFEADNEQFF. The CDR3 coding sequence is TGTGCCAGCAGCTTTGAGGCCGACAATGAGCAGTTCTTC.

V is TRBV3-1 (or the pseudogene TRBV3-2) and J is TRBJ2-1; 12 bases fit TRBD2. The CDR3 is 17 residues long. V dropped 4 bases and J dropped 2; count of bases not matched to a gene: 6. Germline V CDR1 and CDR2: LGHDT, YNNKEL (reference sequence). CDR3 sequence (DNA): TGTGCCAGCAGCCTTGGGACTAGCGGGTATCCCTACAATGAGCAGTTCTTC. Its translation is CASSLGTSGYPYNEQFF.

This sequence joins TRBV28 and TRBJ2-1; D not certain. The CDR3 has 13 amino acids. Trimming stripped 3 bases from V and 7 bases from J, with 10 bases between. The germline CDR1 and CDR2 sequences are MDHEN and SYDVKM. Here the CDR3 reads CASSLAFANEQFF. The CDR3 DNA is TGTGCCAGCAGTTTGGCATTTGCTAATGAGCAGTTCTTC. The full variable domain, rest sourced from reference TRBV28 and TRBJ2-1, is DVKVTQSSRYLVKRTGEKVFLECVQDMDHENMFWYRQDPGLGLRLIYFSYDVKMKEKGDIPEGYSVSREKKERFSLILESASTNQTSMYLCASSLAFANEQFFGPGTRLTVL.

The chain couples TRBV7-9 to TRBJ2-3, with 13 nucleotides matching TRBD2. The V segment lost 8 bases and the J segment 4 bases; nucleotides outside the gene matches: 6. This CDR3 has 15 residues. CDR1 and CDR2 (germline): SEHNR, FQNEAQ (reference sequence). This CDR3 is CASRTSGRAADTQYF. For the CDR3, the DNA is TGTGCCAGCCGAACTAGCGGGAGGGCGGCAGATACGCAGTATTTT. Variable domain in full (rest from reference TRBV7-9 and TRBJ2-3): DTGVSQNPRHKITKRGQNVTFRCDPISEHNRLYWYRQTLGQGPEFLTYFQNEAQLEKSRLLSDRFSAERPKGSFSTLEIQRTEQGDSAMYLCASRTSGRAADTQYFGPGTRLTVL.

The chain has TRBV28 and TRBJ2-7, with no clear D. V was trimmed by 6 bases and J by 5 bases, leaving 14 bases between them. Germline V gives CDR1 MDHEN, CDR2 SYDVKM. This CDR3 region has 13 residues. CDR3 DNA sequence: TGTGCCAGCAGCTCTCGGATAAACGACGAGCAGTACTTC. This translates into CASSSRINDEQYF.

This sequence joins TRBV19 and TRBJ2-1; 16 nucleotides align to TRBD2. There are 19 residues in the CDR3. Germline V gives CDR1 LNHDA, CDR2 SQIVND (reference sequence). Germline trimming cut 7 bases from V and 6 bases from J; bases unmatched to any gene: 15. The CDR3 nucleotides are TGTGCCAGTATGGAGCAGGGCAGGGGGACTAGCGGGAGGGTCAATGAGCAGTTCTTC. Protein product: CASMEQGRGTSGRVNEQFF. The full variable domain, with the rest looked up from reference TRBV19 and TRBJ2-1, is DGGITQSPKYLFRKEGQNVTLSCEQNLNHDAMYWYRQDPGQGLRLIYYSQIVNDFQKGDIAEGYSVSREKKESFPLTVTSAQKNPTAFYLCASMEQGRGTSGRVNEQFFGPGTRLTVL.

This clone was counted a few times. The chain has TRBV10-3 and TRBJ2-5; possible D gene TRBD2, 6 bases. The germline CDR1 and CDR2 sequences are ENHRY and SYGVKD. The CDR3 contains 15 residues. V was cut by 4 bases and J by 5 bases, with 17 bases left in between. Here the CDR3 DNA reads TGTGCCATCAGTGGCGAAGGAGGGCCCTCGGAGACCCAGTACTTC. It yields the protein CAISGEGGPSETQYF.

The CDR3 nucleotides read TGTGCCAGCAGCGTAAATTCAGGGGACACTGAAGCTTTCTTT. Residues: CASSVNSGDTEAFF. The V gene is TRBV9, the J gene TRBJ1-1, with D possibly TRBD1 on 6 matching bases. The ends were cut back, 1 base at V and 3 bases at J, with 10 bases in the middle. This CDR3 has 14 amino acids. The germline V gene encodes CDR1 SGDLS and CDR2 YYNGEE.

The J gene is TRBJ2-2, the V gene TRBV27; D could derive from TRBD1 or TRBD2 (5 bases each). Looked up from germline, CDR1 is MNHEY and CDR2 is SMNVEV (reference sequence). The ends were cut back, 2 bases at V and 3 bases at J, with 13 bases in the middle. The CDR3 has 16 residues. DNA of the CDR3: TGTGCCAGCAGTTTACTGGGACCCGTAGACACCGGGGAGCTGTTTTTT. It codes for CASSLLGPVDTGELFF.

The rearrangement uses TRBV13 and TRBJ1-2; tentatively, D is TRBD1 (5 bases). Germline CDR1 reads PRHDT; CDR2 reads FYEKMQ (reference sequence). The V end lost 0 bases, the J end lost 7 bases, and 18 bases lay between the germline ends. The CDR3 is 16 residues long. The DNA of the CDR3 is TGTGCCAGCAGCTTAGGGGGCAGCGGGGGGTGGATTGGCTACACCTTC. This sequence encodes CASSLGGSGGWIGYTF.

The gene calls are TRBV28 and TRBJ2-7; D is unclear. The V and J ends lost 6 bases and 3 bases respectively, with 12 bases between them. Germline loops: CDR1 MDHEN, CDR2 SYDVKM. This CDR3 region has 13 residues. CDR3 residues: CASSPPQDYEQYF. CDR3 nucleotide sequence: TGTGCCAGCAGCCCCCCCCAAGACTACGAGCAGTACTTC.

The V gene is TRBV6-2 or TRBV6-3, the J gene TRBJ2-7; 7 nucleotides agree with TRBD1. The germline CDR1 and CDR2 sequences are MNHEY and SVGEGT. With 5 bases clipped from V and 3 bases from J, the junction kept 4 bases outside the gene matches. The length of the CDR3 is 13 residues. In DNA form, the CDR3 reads TGTGCCAGCAGTAGGGACAGCCTCTACGAGCAGTACTTC. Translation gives CASSRDSLYEQYF.

The CDR3, as DNA: TGTGCCAGCAGTGAACTAGCGGGAGGGGGAGATACGCAGTATTTT. It specifies CASSELAGGGDTQYF. The rearrangement uses TRBV2 and TRBJ2-3; 12 bases fit TRBD2. Germline V CDR1 and CDR2: SNHLY, FYNNEI. V trimming: 2 bases; J trimming: 5 bases; junction bases outside the gene matches: 2. This CDR3 is 15 amino acids long.

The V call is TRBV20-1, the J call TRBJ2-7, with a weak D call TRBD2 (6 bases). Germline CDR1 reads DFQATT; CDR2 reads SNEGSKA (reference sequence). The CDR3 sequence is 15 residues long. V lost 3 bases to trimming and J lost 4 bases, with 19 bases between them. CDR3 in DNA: TGCAGTGCTAGTAAGGGGAGGACCAGTTCGTACGAGCAGTACTTC. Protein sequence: CSASKGRTSSYEQYF.

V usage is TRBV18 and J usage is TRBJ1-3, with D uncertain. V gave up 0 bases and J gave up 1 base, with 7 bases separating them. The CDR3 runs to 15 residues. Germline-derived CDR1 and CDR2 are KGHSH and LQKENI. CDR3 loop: CASSPPSRSGNTIYF. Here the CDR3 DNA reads TGTGCCAGCTCACCACCGAGCAGGTCTGGAAACACCATATATTTT.

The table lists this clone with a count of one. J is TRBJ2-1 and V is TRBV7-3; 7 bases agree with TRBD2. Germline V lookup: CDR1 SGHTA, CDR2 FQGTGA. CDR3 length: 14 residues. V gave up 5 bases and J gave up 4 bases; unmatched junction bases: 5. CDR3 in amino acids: CASSVREGYNEQFF. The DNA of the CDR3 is TGTGCCAGCAGCGTGAGGGAGGGGTACAATGAGCAGTTCTTC.

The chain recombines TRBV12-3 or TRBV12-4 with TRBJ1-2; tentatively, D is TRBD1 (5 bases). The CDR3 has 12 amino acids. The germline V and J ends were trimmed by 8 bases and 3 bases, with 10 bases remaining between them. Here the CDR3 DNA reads TGTGCCAGCGGGGGATTCGACTATGGCTACACCTTC. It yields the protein CASGGFDYGYTF.

The chain's CDR3 is CASSFQRTSGSISYNEQFF. CDR3 nucleotides: TGTGCCAGCAGCTTCCAAAGGACTAGCGGGAGCATCTCCTACAATGAGCAGTTCTTC. The rearrangement uses TRBV7-2 and TRBJ2-1; 13 bases map to TRBD2. From germline, CDR1 is SGHTA and CDR2 FQGNSA. The CDR3 is 19 amino acids. The V gene end was trimmed by 3 bases and the J gene end by 0 bases; junction bases not matched to a gene: 8.

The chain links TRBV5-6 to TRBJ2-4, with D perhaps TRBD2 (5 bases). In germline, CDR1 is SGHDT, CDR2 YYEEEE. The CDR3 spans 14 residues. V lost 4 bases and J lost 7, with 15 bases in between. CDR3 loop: CASSLYTRANIQYF. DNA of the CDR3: TGTGCCAGCAGCCTCTACACGAGGGCCAACATTCAGTACTTC.

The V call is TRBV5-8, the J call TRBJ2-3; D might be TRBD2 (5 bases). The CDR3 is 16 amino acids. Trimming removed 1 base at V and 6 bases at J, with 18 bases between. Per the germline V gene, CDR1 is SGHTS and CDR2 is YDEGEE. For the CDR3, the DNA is TGTGCCAGCAGCTTGAAAATACTAGTTAATACGGATACGCAGTATTTT. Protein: CASSLKILVNTDTQYF.

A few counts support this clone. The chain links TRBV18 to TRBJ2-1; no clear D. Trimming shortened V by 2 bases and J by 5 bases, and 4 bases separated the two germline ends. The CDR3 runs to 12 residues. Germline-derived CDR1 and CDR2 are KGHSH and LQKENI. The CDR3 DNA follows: TGTGCCAGCTCACCAGCAGACAATGAGCAGTTCTTC. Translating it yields CASSPADNEQFF.

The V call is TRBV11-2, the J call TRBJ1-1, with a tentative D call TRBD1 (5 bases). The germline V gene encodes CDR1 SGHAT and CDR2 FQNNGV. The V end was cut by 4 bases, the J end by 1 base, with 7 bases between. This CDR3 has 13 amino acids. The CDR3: CASSSQGNTEAFF. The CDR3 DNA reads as TGTGCCAGCAGCTCCCAGGGGAACACTGAAGCTTTCTTT.

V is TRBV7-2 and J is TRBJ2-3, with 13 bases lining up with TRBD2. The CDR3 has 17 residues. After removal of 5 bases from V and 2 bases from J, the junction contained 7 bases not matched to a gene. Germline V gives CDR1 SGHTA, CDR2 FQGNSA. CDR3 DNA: TGTGCCAGCAGCGGCAGACTAGCGGGAGGAGCCACAGATACGCAGTATTTT. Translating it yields CASSGRLAGGATDTQYF.

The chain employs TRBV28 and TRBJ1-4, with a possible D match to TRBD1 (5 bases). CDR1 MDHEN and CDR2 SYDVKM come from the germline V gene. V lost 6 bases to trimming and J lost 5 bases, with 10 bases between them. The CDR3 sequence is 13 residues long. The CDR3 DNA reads TGTGCCAGCAGGATGACAGTAAATGAAAAACTGTTTTTT. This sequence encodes CASRMTVNEKLFF.

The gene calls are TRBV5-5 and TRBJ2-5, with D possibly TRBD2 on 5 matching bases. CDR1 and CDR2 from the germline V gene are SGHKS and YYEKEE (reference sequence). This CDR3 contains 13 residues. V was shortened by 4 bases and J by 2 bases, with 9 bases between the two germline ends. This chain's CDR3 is CASSGSGQETQYF. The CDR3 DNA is TGTGCCAGCAGCGGATCGGGACAAGAGACCCAGTACTTC. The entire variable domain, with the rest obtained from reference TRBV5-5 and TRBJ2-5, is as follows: DAGVTQSPTHLIKTRGQQVTLRCSPISGHKSVSWYQQVLGQGPQFIFQYYEKEERGRGNFPDRFSARQFPNYSSELNVNALLLGDSALYLCASSGSGQETQYFGPGTRLLVL.